Below, 29 T cell receptor beta chains from the same sample are listed, as sequenced in a study of blood T cell repertoires in COVID-19. TCRdb's copy holds only in-frame clones and misses some; the assay was immunoSEQ multiplex PCR. The profile covers 390,000 or so clones, with around 89% appearing a single time and approximately 3% taken by the ten largest. Sequencing was carried out using peripheral blood. The receptors come from a woman between 25 and 40 years old with COVID-19, enrolled during active disease.

DNA for the CDR3: TGTGCCAGCTCACTCCCCCTAGCGCCCTACAATGAGCAGTTCTTC. As protein: CASSLPLAPYNEQFF. V and J are TRBV18 and TRBJ2-1; a possible D gene is TRBD2 (6 bases). The V gene lost 4 bases and the J gene lost 2 bases, with 12 bases spanning the gap. CDR3 length: 15 residues. Germline CDR1 reads KGHSH; CDR2 reads LQKENI.

V usage is TRBV7-9 and J usage is TRBJ2-3; the D gene is possibly TRBD2 (5 bases). The CDR3 extends over 14 amino acids. From germline, CDR1 is SEHNR and CDR2 FQNEAQ (reference sequence). V shed 5 bases and J shed 4 bases, with 13 bases lying between them. The CDR3, as DNA: TGTGCCAGCAGCACGGGAACGCGTTCAGATACGCAGTATTTT. As protein: CASSTGTRSDTQYF. Full variable domain (remainder filled in from reference TRBV7-9 and TRBJ2-3): DTGVSQNPRHKITKRGQNVTFRCDPISEHNRLYWYRQTLGQGPEFLTYFQNEAQLEKSRLLSDRFSAERPKGSFSTLEIQRTEQGDSAMYLCASSTGTRSDTQYFGPGTRLTVL.

The rearrangement uses TRBV2 and TRBJ2-1; 7 nucleotides align to TRBD1. Germline CDR1 and CDR2: SNHLY and FYNNEI. J lost 0 bases, V lost 10 bases, and 3 bases had no gene match. This CDR3 is built from 13 residues. The CDR3 nucleotides read TGTGCCAACAGGGACAGCTCCTACAATGAGCAGTTCTTC. Protein sequence: CANRDSSYNEQFF.

The chain links TRBV6-2 or TRBV6-3 to TRBJ1-5; 7 bases fit TRBD1. The CDR3 consists of 14 residues. V shed 5 bases and J 8 bases; nucleotides not matched to a gene: 9. Looked up from germline, CDR1 is MNHEY and CDR2 is SVGEGT. This CDR3 is CASSPIGQVEPQHF. The CDR3 region has the DNA TGTGCCAGCAGTCCAATAGGACAGGTAGAGCCCCAGCATTTT.

This clone was picked up a small number of times. The chain combines TRBV4-3 with TRBJ2-5; 9 bases are shared with TRBD2. Trimming took 0 bases from V and 4 from J; bases not matched to a gene: 6. CDR1 is LGHNA and CDR2 is YSLEER in the germline V gene. The CDR3 sequence is 16 residues long. The CDR3 coding sequence is TGCGCCAGCAGCCAAGATCGAGCTAGCGGGGTAGAGACCCAGTACTTC. Residues: CASSQDRASGVETQYF.

V is TRBV29-1 and J is TRBJ1-4; possible D gene TRBD1, 6 bases. Germline CDR1 and CDR2: SQVTM and ANQGSEA. CDR3 length: 14 residues. Trimming took off 6 bases at V and 6 bases at J, with 17 bases between the two ends. The CDR3 DNA reads as TGCAGCGTATACTCAGGGGTAGGGGATGAAAAACTGTTTTTT. Amino acid sequence: CSVYSGVGDEKLFF.

This clone was recorded once. The rearrangement joins TRBV5-4 to TRBJ1-1, with a weak D call TRBD1 (6 bases). From germline, CDR1 is SGHNT and CDR2 YYREEE (reference sequence). This CDR3 is 15 amino acids long. V gave up 2 bases and J gave up 1 base, with 12 bases separating them. The CDR3 DNA reads TGTGCCAGCAGCTTAACCCGACAGGCGAACACTGAAGCTTTCTTT. As protein: CASSLTRQANTEAFF.

The chain joins TRBV6-6 to TRBJ1-5, with D perhaps matching TRBD1 (6 bases). V lost 3 bases and J lost 3, with 12 bases in between. Germline CDR1 is MNHNY and CDR2 is SVGAGI (reference sequence). This CDR3 is 15 amino acids long. The CDR3 DNA is TGTGCCAGCAGTTATGGGACACCACACAATCAGCCCCAGCATTTT. It encodes CASSYGTPHNQPQHF.

V gene TRBV12-3 or TRBV12-4 combines with J gene TRBJ1-2; possible D gene TRBD1, 5 bases. CDR3 size: 12 residues. Deletions cut 11 bases from V and 6 bases from J, with 16 bases between. The CDR3 DNA follows: TGTGCCTCTCTGGACAATATCCATGGCTACACCTTC. This encodes CASLDNIHGYTF.

The chain's CDR3 is CASSFGQTSYEQYV. The CDR3 region has the DNA TGTGCCAGCAGTTTCGGACAGACCTCCTACGAGCAGTACGTC. The chain is built from TRBV6-5 and TRBJ2-7; weak D call: TRBD1 (6 bases). The V gene's germline CDR1 is MNHEY and CDR2 SVGAGI. This CDR3 has 14 residues. The V gene lost 4 bases and the J gene lost 0 bases, with 10 bases spanning the gap.

The chain couples TRBV28 to TRBJ1-6, with D perhaps matching TRBD1 (6 bases). Germline values: CDR1 MDHEN, CDR2 SYDVKM. The V end lost 7 bases, the J end lost 5 bases, and 18 bases lay between the germline ends. The CDR3 has 16 amino acids. The CDR3 loop reads CASTQGGGRNNSPLHF. CDR3 bases: TGTGCCAGCACTCAAGGGGGGGGGAGAAATAATTCACCCCTCCACTTT.

The chain couples TRBV15 to TRBJ1-2; the match to TRBD1 covers 10 bases. Looked up from germline, CDR1 is LNHNV and CDR2 is YYDKDF (reference sequence). The CDR3 sequence is 14 residues long. Losses at the gene ends were 5 bases for V and 8 bases for J; bases not matched to a gene: 8. CDR3 amino acids: CATSVPGQGIGYTF. CDR3 bases: TGTGCCACCAGCGTACCGGGACAGGGGATCGGCTACACCTTC.

The rearrangement links TRBV7-9 to TRBJ2-3, with 10 bases identical to TRBD1. With V trimmed by 2 bases and J by 6 bases, 5 bases remained unmatched. Germline V gene sequence: CDR1 SEHNR, CDR2 FQNEAQ (reference sequence). The CDR3 consists of 15 residues. The CDR3 bases are TGTGCCAGCAGCTTATCCGGGACAGGGGAGGATACGCAGTATTTT. It translates to CASSLSGTGEDTQYF.

J is TRBJ1-2 and V is TRBV12-3 or TRBV12-4; D is possibly TRBD1 (5 bases). The CDR3 length is 12 residues. Trimming pared 4 bases from V and 7 bases from J, leaving 10 bases between. The CDR3 is CASSSDGGGYTF. In DNA, the CDR3 is TGTGCCAGCAGTTCAGACGGGGGTGGCTACACCTTC.

This chain connects TRBV28 to TRBJ2-3; D may be TRBD1 (6 bases). V was shortened by 6 bases and J by 2 bases, with 21 bases between the two germline ends. Germline values: CDR1 MDHEN, CDR2 SYDVKM. The CDR3 covers 17 residues. The CDR3 loop reads CASSTAFSRDNTDTQYF. Here the CDR3 DNA reads TGTGCCAGCAGCACGGCGTTTTCGAGGGACAACACAGATACGCAGTATTTT.

V and J are TRBV7-9 and TRBJ1-5; 7 bases map to TRBD1. Germline lookup yields CDR1 SEHNR and CDR2 FQNEAQ (reference sequence). There are 17 residues in the CDR3. The junction had 11 bases not matched to a gene; V was cut back by 1 base and J by 5 bases. The CDR3 nucleotides read TGTGCCAGCAGCTTAGTAGCAGGGGGATTGGGGTATCAGCCCCAGCATTTT. Translation gives CASSLVAGGLGYQPQHF.

This chain uses TRBV29-1 with TRBJ1-1; D may be TRBD1 (5 bases). Germline V CDR1 and CDR2: SQVTM, ANQGSEA. There are 12 residues in the CDR3. V shed 4 bases and J shed 0 bases, with 6 bases lying between them. The CDR3 sequence: CSVGQLNTEAFF. CDR3 bases: TGCAGCGTTGGACAGTTGAACACTGAAGCTTTCTTT.

The gene calls are TRBV3-1 (or the pseudogene TRBV3-2) and TRBJ2-2, with a weak D call TRBD1 (6 bases). The CDR3 is made up of 15 amino acids. V lost 5 bases and J 2 bases, leaving 12 bases between the germline ends. In germline, CDR1 is LGHDT, CDR2 YNNKEL (reference sequence). The CDR3 DNA follows: TGTGCCAGCAGCTTCCCGGGACAAAACACCGGGGAGCTGTTTTTT. Translation: CASSFPGQNTGELFF.

This clone has only one observation. This rearrangement joins TRBV18 to TRBJ1-2; D is perhaps TRBD1 (6 bases). V was shortened by 4 bases and J by 0 bases, with 12 bases between the two germline ends. From germline, CDR1 is KGHSH and CDR2 LQKENI. The CDR3 covers 15 residues. The CDR3 sequence is CASSLRTAANYGYTF. The CDR3 nucleotides are TGTGCCAGCTCACTTAGGACAGCTGCTAACTATGGCTACACCTTC.

The rearrangement links TRBV5-6 to TRBJ2-7; TRBD1 matches at 8 bases. The trim removed 1 base at V and 9 bases at J, leaving 9 bases unmatched. The CDR3 has 14 residues. In germline, CDR1 is SGHDT, CDR2 YYEEEE. The CDR3 region has the DNA TGTGCCAGCAGCTTGTTGGCGGGACAGGTAGGGCAGTACGTC. As protein: CASSLLAGQVGQYV.

The chain employs TRBV20-1 and TRBJ1-5; D ambiguous. Germline-derived CDR1 and CDR2 are DFQATT and SNEGSKA (reference sequence). CDR3 size: 11 residues. V lost 5 bases, J lost 11 bases, and 13 bases lay in between. The CDR3, as DNA: TGCAGTGCTCTGACTTATTTCGCCCAGCATTTT. The encoded protein is CSALTYFAQHF.

The chain is built from TRBV7-9 and TRBJ1-4; D call uncertain. V lost 2 bases and J lost 0, with 7 bases in between. Germline V gives CDR1 SEHNR, CDR2 FQNEAQ (reference sequence). This CDR3 is 15 amino acids long. This CDR3 reads CASSLISATNEKLFF. The CDR3 DNA is TGTGCCAGCAGCTTAATCAGTGCAACTAATGAAAAACTGTTTTTT.

The chain carries TRBV10-3 and TRBJ2-2, with 7 nucleotides matching TRBD2. Per the germline V gene, CDR1 is ENHRY and CDR2 is SYGVKD. Trimming took 4 bases from V and 4 from J; bases not matched to a gene: 3. CDR3 size: 14 residues. CDR3 in amino acids: CAISGREITGELFF. For the CDR3, the DNA is TGTGCCATCAGTGGGCGGGAGATCACCGGGGAGCTGTTTTTT.

V is TRBV7-9 and J is TRBJ2-7, with 10 nucleotides matching TRBD1. V lost 4 bases, J lost 2 bases, and 5 bases stayed unmatched. The germline V gene has CDR1 SEHNR and CDR2 FQNEAQ (reference sequence). The CDR3 loop spans 15 amino acids. CDR3 DNA: TGTGCCAGCAGCTCCGGGACAGGGGCCGCCTACGAGCAGTACTTC. Translation gives CASSSGTGAAYEQYF.

The gene calls are TRBV7-2 and TRBJ2-2, with 7 bases that match TRBD1. V lost 4 bases and J lost 8; bases outside the gene matches: 13. Germline assignment: CDR1 SGHTA and CDR2 FQGNSA. The CDR3 sequence is 16 residues long. This CDR3 reads CASSSNPGQARGELFF. CDR3 nucleotides: TGTGCCAGCAGCTCGAACCCTGGACAGGCCCGGGGGGAGCTGTTTTTT.

This chain connects TRBV4-1 to TRBJ1-5, with no clear D. CDR3 length equals 15 residues. V lost 0 bases and J lost 6, with 12 bases in between. Germline CDR1 and CDR2: MGHRA and YSYEKL. As DNA, the CDR3 is TGCGCCAGCAGCCAAGATCTCCGCAGTATTCAGCCCCAGCATTTT. It encodes CASSQDLRSIQPQHF.

The chain recombines TRBV27 with TRBJ2-3; 7 positions agree with TRBD1. From germline, CDR1 is MNHEY and CDR2 SMNVEV (reference sequence). The J segment lost 2 bases and the V segment lost 6 bases, leaving 8 bases of the junction unmatched. The CDR3 sequence is 15 residues long. CDR3 region: CASSPRDRLTDTQYF. The CDR3 bases are TGTGCCAGCAGCCCCCGGGACAGACTCACAGATACGCAGTATTTT.

CDR3 DNA: TGTGCCAGCAGCTTAGGACTAGCGTCCCAAGAGACCCAGTACTTC. Protein sequence: CASSLGLASQETQYF. The V gene is TRBV7-8, the J gene TRBJ2-5; 8 positions match TRBD2. This CDR3 spans 15 amino acids. The germline V gene encodes CDR1 SGHVS and CDR2 FQNEAQ. Trimming took 1 base from V and 1 from J; bases not matched to a gene: 2.

In DNA, the CDR3 is TGTGCCAGCAGCTTGGCACCCGGGCGGGACTATGGCTACACCTTC. It yields the protein CASSLAPGRDYGYTF. V and J are TRBV5-5 and TRBJ1-2; D gene unclear. Trimming shortened V by 0 bases and J by 3 bases, and 12 bases separated the two germline ends. Germline CDR1 SGHKS, CDR2 YYEKEE (reference sequence). The CDR3 loop spans 15 amino acids.